This T cell receptor beta chain was sequenced in a study of blood T cell repertoires in COVID-19. Background on the study: The United States, Italy and Spain supplied acute and convalescent COVID-19 samples.

This CDR3 is built from 14 residues. Germline V CDR1 and CDR2: SGHNT, YYREEE (reference sequence). J lost 7 bases, V lost 4 bases, and 7 bases had no gene match. Participant-given clinical history determined each cohort assignment. As processed by the authors: The assay estimated nucleated cells by amplifying reference gene primers. Libraries were prepared by immunoSEQ multiplex PCR; TCRdb keeps only in-frame clonotypes and omits some of them. The DNA was the basis for D and trimming; V, J and clone size are from that table. The sample consists of approximately 220,000 clones, about 91% of them appearing once.

The clonotype was recovered from a young woman with acute COVID-19. The V gene is TRBV5-4, the J gene TRBJ1-3; 8 bases agree with TRBD1. The sample comprised PBMCs or T cells enriched from blood (not recorded which). The DNA of the CDR3 is TGTGCCAGCAGCAAGGACAGGGTTGGTAACACCATATATTTT. This translates into CASSKDRVGNTIYF. Supplemented by reference TRBV5-4 and TRBJ1-3, the full variable domain reads ETGVTQSPTHLIKTRGQQVTLRCSSQSGHNTVSWYQQALGQGPQFIFQYYREEENGRGNFPPRFSGLQFPNYSSELNVNALELDDSALYLCASSKDRVGNTIYFGEGSWLTVV.